This T cell receptor (beta chain) emerged from a study of T cell responses to AZD1222 COVID-19 vaccine. Sequencing used immunoSEQ multiplex PCR; TCRdb keeps in-frame clones, though not all of them. Of over 85,000 clones listed, about 95% are singletons. Study-level points and caveats: Nearly half of the spike-specific TCRs reportedly recognize variant regions that carry no mutations. Just a handful of people given AZD1222 tested seropositive at baseline. Spike-specific TCR breadth and depth grew following two AZD1222 doses. Spike-spanning, vaccine-associated CD4 TCRs were dominant at 160-218 and 743-854.

Concerning this clone: As yet, its antigen is unknown.

In germline, CDR1 is SGHVS, CDR2 FNYEAQ. V was trimmed by 3 bases and J by 9 bases, leaving 15 bases between them. The CDR3 has 14 residues. This chain uses TRBV7-6 with TRBJ2-1; D is perhaps TRBD1 (8 bases). The TCR was taken from an adult who received the AZD1222 COVID-19 vaccine. The material was peripheral blood, obtained 28 days after the second AZD1222 dose. Here the CDR3 reads CASSFTGGGGEQFF. CDR3 in DNA: TGTGCCAGCAGCTTTACAGGGGGAGGGGGTGAGCAGTTCTTC.